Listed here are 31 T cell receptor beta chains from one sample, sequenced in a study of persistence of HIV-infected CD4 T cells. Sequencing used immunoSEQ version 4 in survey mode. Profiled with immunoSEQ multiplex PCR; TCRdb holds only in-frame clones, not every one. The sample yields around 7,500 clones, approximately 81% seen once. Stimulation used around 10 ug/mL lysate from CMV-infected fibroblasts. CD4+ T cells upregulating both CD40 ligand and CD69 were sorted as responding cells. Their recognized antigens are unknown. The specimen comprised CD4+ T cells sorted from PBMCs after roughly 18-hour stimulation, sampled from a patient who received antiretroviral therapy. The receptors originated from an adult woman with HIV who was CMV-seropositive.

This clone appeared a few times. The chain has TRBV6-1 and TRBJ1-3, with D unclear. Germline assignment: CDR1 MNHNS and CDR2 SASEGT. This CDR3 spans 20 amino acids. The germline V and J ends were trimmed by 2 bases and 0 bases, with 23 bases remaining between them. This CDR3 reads CASSENLLGSAGLSGNTIYF. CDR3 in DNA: TGTGCCAGCAGTGAAAATTTATTAGGTAGCGCAGGCCTCTCTGGAAACACCATATATTTT.

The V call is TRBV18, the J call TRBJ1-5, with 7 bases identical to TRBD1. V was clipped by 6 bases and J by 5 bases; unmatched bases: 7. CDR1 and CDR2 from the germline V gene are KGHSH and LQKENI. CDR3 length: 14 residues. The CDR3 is CASSGQSLDQPQHF. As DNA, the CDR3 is TGTGCCAGCTCGGGACAGTCCCTTGATCAGCCCCAGCATTTT. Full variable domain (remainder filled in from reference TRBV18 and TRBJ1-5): NAGVMQNPRHLVRRRGQEARLRCSPMKGHSHVYWYRQLPEEGLKFMVYLQKENIIDESGMPKERFSAEFPKEGPSILRIQQVVRGDSAAYFCASSGQSLDQPQHFGDGTRLSIL.

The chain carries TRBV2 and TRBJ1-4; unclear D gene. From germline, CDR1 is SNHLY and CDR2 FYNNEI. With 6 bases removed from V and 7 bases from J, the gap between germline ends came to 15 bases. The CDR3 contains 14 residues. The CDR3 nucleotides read TGTGCCAGCAGGCTAACAGTGACGGGTGAAAAACTGTTTTTT. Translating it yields CASRLTVTGEKLFF.

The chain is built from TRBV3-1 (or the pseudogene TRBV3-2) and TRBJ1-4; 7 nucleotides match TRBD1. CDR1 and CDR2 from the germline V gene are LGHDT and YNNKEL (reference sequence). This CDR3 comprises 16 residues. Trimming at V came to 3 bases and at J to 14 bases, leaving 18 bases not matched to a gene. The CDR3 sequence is CASSQMTGNGVWPLFF. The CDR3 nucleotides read TGTGCCAGCAGCCAGATGACAGGGAATGGGGTCTGGCCCCTGTTTTTT.

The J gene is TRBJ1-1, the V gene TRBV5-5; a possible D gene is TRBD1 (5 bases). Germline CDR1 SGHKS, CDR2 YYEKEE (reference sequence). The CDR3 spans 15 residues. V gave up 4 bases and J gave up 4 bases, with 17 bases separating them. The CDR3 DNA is TGTGCCAGCAGCCCCCAGGGAGCGAGAGGCACTGAAGCTTTCTTT. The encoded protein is CASSPQGARGTEAFF. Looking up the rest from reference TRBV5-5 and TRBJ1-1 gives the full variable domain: DAGVTQSPTHLIKTRGQQVTLRCSPISGHKSVSWYQQVLGQGPQFIFQYYEKEERGRGNFPDRFSARQFPNYSSELNVNALLLGDSALYLCASSPQGARGTEAFFGQGTRLTVV.

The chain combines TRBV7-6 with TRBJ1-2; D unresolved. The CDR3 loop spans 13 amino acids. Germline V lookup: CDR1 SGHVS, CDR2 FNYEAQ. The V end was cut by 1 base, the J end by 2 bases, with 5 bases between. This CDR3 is CASSLEQNYGYTF. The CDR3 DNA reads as TGTGCCAGCAGCTTAGAACAGAACTATGGCTACACCTTC.

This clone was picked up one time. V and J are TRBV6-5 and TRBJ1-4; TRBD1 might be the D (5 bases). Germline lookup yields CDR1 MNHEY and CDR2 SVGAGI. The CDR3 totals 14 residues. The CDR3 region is CATQMAGTNEKLFF. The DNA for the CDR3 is TGTGCTACCCAGATGGCAGGGACTAATGAAAAACTGTTTTTT.

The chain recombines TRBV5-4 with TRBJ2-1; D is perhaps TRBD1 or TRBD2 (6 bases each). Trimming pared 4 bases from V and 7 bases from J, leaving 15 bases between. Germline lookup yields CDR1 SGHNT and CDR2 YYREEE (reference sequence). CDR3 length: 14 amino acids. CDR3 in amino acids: CASSEGGFGNEQFF. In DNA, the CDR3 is TGTGCCAGCAGCGAGGGGGGATTCGGGAATGAGCAGTTCTTC.

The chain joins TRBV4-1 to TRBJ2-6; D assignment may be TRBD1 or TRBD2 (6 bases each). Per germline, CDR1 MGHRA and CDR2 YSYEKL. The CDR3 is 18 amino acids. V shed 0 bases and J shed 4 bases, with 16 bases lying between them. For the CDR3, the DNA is TGCGCCAGCAGCCAAGATCCTCCTGGGGGGCTGGGGGCCAACGTCCTGACTTTC. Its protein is CASSQDPPGGLGANVLTF.

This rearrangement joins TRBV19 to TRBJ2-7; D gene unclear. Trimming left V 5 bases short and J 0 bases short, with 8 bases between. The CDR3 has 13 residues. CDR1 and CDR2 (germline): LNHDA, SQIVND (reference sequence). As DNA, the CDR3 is TGTGCCAGTAGTGTGACCAACTCCTACGAGCAGTACTTC. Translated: CASSVTNSYEQYF.

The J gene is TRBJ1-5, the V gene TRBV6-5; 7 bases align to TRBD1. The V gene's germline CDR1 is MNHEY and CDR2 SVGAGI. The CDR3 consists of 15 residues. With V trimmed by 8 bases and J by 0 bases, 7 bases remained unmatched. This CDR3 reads CASSMTGNSNQPQHF. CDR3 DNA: TGTGCCAGCTCGATGACAGGGAATAGCAATCAGCCCCAGCATTTT.

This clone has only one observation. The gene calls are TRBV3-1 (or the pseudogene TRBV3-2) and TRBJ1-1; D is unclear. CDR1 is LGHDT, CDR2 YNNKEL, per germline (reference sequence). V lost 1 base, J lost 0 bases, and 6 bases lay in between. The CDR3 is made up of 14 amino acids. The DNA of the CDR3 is TGTGCCAGCAGCCAAGTCACGGTGAACACTGAAGCTTTCTTT. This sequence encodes CASSQVTVNTEAFF.

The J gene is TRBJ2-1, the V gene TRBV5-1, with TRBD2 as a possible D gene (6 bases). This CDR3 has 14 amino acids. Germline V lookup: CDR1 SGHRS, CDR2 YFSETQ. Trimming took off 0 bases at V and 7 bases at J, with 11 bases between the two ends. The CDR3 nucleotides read TGCGCCAGCAGCTTGGAGCCAGGAGGGAATGAGCAGTTCTTC. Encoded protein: CASSLEPGGNEQFF. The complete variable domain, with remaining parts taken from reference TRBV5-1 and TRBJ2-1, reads KAGVTQTPRYLIKTRGQQVTLSCSPISGHRSVSWYQQTPGQGLQFLFEYFSETQRNKGNFPGRFSGRQFSNSRSEMNVSTLELGDSALYLCASSLEPGGNEQFFGPGTRLTVL.

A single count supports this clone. Written as DNA, the CDR3 is TGTGCCAGCTCACCGTCGGGGGTCAACTCCTACGAGCAGTACTTC. Protein sequence: CASSPSGVNSYEQYF. The chain combines TRBV18 with TRBJ2-7; D is possibly TRBD2 (6 bases). There are 15 residues in the CDR3. V lost 3 bases and J lost 0, with 12 bases in between. Germline lookup yields CDR1 KGHSH and CDR2 LQKENI.

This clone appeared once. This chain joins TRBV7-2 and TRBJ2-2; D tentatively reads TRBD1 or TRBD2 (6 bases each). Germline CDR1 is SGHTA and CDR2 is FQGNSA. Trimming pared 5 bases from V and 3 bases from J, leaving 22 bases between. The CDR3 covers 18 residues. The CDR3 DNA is TGTGCCAGCAGCCCTACGAGGGTACTGAGGGGGGACACCGGGGAGCTGTTTTTT. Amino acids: CASSPTRVLRGDTGELFF.

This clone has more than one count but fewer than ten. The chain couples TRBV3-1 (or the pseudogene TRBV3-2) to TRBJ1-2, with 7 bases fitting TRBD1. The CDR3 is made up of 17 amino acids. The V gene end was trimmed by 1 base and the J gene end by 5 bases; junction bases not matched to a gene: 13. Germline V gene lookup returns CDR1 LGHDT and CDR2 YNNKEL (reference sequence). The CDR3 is CASSQVVLRQGGYGYTF. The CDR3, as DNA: TGTGCCAGCAGCCAAGTCGTTCTTAGACAGGGAGGATATGGCTACACCTTC.

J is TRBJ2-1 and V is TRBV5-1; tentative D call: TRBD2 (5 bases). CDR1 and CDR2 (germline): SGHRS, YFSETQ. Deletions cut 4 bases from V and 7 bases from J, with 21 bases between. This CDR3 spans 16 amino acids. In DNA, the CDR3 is TGCGCCAGCAGCCCGGAAGCGGCGAAGGTTAGGAATGAGCAGTTCTTC. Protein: CASSPEAAKVRNEQFF. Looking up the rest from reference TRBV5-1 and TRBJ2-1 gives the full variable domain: KAGVTQTPRYLIKTRGQQVTLSCSPISGHRSVSWYQQTPGQGLQFLFEYFSETQRNKGNFPGRFSGRQFSNSRSEMNVSTLELGDSALYLCASSPEAAKVRNEQFFGPGTRLTVL.

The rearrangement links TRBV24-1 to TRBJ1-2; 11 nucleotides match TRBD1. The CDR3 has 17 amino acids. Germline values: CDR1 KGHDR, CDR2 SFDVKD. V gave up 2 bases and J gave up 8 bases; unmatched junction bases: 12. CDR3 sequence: CATSDSRTGGAGRGYTF. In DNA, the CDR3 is TGTGCCACCAGTGATTCACGGACAGGGGGCGCGGGTCGGGGCTACACCTTC.

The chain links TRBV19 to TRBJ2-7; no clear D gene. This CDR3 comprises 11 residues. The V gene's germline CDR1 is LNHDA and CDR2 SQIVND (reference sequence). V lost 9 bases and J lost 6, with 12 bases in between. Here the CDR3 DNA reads TGTGCCAGCCCTCTCTTTTGCGAGCAGTACTTC. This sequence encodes CASPLFCEQYF.

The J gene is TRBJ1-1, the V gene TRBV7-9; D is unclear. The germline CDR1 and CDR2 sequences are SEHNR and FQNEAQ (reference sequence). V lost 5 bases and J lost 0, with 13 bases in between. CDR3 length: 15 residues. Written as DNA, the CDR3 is TGTGCCAGCAGCCCGGCCAGGAGCATGAACACTGAAGCTTTCTTT. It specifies CASSPARSMNTEAFF.

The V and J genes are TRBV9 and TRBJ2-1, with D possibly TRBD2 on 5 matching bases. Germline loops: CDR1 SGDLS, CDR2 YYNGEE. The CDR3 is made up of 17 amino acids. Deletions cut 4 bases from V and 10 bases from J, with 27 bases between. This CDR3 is CASSPRTRPLTMAEQFF. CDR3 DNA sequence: TGTGCCAGCAGCCCAAGGACTCGTCCCCTCACAATGGCGGAGCAGTTCTTC.

This chain's CDR3 is CATRNRANTGELFF. DNA for the CDR3: TGTGCCACCAGGAACAGGGCGAACACCGGGGAGCTGTTTTTT. The V gene is TRBV25-1, the J gene TRBJ2-2, with D maybe TRBD1 (6 bases). This CDR3 comprises 14 residues. Germline CDR1 and CDR2: MGHDK and SYGVNS. V was cut by 10 bases and J by 0 bases, with 12 bases left in between.

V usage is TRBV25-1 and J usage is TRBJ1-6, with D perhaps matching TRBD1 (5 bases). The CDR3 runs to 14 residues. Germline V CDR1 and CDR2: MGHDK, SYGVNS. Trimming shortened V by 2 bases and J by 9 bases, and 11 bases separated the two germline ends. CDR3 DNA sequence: TGTGCCAGCAGTGAAAGGGGTAGGGGTTCACCCCTCCACTTT. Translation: CASSERGRGSPLHF.

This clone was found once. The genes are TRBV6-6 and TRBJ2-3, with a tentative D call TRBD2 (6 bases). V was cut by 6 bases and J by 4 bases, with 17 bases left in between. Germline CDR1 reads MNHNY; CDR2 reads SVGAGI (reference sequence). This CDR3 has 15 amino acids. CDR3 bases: TGTGCCAGCAGGATCGGGACTCCTCGGGCAGATACGCAGTATTTT. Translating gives CASRIGTPRADTQYF.

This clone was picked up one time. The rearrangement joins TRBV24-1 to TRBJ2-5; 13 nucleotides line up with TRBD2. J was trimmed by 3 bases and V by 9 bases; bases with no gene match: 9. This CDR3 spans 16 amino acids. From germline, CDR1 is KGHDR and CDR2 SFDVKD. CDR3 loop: CATGFSGTSGEETQYF. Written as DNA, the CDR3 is TGTGCCACCGGCTTTTCCGGGACTAGCGGGGAAGAGACCCAGTACTTC.

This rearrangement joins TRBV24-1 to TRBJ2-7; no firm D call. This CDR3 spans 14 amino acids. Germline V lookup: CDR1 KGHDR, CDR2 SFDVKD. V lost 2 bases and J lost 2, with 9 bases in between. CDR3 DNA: TGTGCCACCAGTGATTCTGGCAGACCCTACGAGCAGTACTTC. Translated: CATSDSGRPYEQYF.

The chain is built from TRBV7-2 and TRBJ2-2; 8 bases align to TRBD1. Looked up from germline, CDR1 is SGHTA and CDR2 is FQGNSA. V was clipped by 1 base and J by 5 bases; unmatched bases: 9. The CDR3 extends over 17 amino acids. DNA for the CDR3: TGTGCCAGCAGCTTAGGGCGGACAGGGCAAAGGACCGGGGAGCTGTTTTTT. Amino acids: CASSLGRTGQRTGELFF.

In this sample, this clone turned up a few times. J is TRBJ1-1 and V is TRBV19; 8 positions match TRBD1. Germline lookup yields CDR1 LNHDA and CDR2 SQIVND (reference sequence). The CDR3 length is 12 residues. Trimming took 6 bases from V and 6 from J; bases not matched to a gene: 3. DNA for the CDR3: TGTGCCAGTAGCGAACAGGGGGCTGAAGCTTTCTTT. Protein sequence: CASSEQGAEAFF.

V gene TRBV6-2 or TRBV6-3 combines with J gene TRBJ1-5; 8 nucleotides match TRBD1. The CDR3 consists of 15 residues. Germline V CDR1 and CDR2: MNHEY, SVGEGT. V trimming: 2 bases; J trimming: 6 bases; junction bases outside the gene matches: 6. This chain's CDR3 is CASSYGQGRFQPQHF. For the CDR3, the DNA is TGTGCCAGCAGTTACGGACAGGGACGGTTTCAGCCCCAGCATTTT.

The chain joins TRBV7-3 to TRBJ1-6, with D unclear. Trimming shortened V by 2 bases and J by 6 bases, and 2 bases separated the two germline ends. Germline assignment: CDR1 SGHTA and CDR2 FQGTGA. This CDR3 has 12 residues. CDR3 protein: CASSLANSPLHF. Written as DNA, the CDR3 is TGTGCCAGCAGCTTAGCTAATTCACCCCTCCACTTT.

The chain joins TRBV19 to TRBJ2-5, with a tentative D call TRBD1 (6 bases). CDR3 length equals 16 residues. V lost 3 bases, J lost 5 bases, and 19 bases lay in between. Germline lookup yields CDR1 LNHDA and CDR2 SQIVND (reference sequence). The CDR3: CASSIFGRQAGETQYF. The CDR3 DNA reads TGTGCCAGTAGTATCTTCGGTCGACAGGCTGGGGAGACCCAGTACTTC.